The rows below give T cell receptor beta chains drawn from one sample of a study of T cells in localized non-small cell lung cancer. Libraries were prepared by immunoSEQ multiplex PCR; TCRdb keeps only in-frame clonotypes and omits some of them. Seen here are over 45,000 clones, approximately 90% observed once, and the top ten hold approximately 22%. This specimen was peripheral blood, taken before any cancer treatment. These receptors originate from a man aged 35-75 years with stage I squamous cell lung carcinoma. The CDR3 runs from the conserved cysteine through the conserved F or W. The order of the fields is J gene, D gene, V gene, clone size, CDR3 DNA, CDR3 protein. The D gene is left open where the match is weak. Expanded clones get a size class; other rows say once, few or many, or leave the size out.

TRBJ2-1,TRBD2,TRBV30,once,TGTGCCTTTAGCGGGAGCGCCTACAATGAGCAGTTCTTC,CAFSGSAYNEQFF
TRBJ1-5,TRBD1,TRBV27,-,TGTGCCAGCAGTCGCCGGTCGGGGACAGGGGATTTCAATCAGCCCCAGCATTTT,CASSRRSGTGDFNQPQHF
TRBJ2-1,-,TRBV6-1,-,TGTGCCAGCAGTTTTGCGGCGGGAACTTACAATGAGCAGTTCTTC,CASSFAAGTYNEQFF
TRBJ2-7,TRBD1,TRBV6-6,-,TGTGCCAGCAGTAAAGGGACAGGTTCCTACGAGCAGTACTTC,CASSKGTGSYEQYF
TRBJ2-1,TRBD1,TRBV2,-,TGTGCCAGCAGTGACCCCAGGGGGCTCAATGAGCAGTTCTTC,CASSDPRGLNEQFF
TRBJ1-6,-,TRBV7-2,-,TGTGCCAGCAGTGAGGTCGGGAATTCACCCCTCCACTTT,CASSEVGNSPLHF
TRBJ1-3,TRBD1,TRBV2,-,TGTGCCAGCAGAGTAGACAGGGGTAACGGAAACACCATATATTTT,CASRVDRGNGNTIYF
TRBJ2-6,-,TRBV19,-,TGTGCCAGTAGGGGATCCTCTTCACCGCAGCACGCTGGGGCCAACGTCCTGACTTTC,CASRGSSSPQHAGANVLTF
TRBJ1-5,-,TRBV10-1,-,TGCGCCAGCAGTGAGTCAGGGGGTCAGCCCCAGCATTTT,CASSESGGQPQHF
TRBJ2-7,-,TRBV7-9,-,TGTGCCAGCAGCTTAGGCCCTACAGGCAGGACCTACGAGCAGTACTTC,CASSLGPTGRTYEQYF
TRBJ1-1,-,TRBV4-3,-,TGCGCCAGCAGCCAGTGGGATGGAGAAGCTTTCTTT,CASSQWDGEAFF
TRBJ2-7,-,TRBV6-1,few,TGTGCCAGCAGGTCAGGGTACGACGAGCAGTACTTC,CASRSGYDEQYF
TRBJ2-7,-,TRBV6-1,-,TGTGCCAGCACGAAGACGTACTACGAGCAGTACTTC,CASTKTYYEQYF
TRBJ2-6,-,TRBV5-1,-,TGCGCCAGCAGCTTTGAAGGGGGGCTCGGGGCCAACGTCCTGACTTTC,CASSFEGGLGANVLTF
TRBJ1-1,-,TRBV30,once,TGTGCCTGGAGTGTCCCCAGGGGTGGCACTGAAGCTTTCTTT,CAWSVPRGGTEAFF
TRBJ2-2,-,TRBV29-1,-,TGCAGCGTTGAGGGCGGAGGGCCAACCGGGGAGCTGTTTTTT,CSVEGGGPTGELFF
TRBJ1-5,-,TRBV19,-,TGTGCCAGTAGTATAGGAAAGGCCAGCTATCAGCCCCAGCATTTT,CASSIGKASYQPQHF
TRBJ2-7,TRBD2,TRBV29-1,-,TGCAGCGTCGGCCCAAGACTAGCGGGAGGGCCGGGCACCTACGAGCAGTACTTC,CSVGPRLAGGPGTYEQYF
TRBJ2-7,-,TRBV6-4,once,TGTGCCAGCAGTTCGGACGGTAGCTCCTACGAGCAGTACTTC,CASSSDGSSYEQYF
TRBJ2-7,TRBD1,TRBV7-8,once,TGTGCCAGCAGCTTCACCCCGGGACAGGGGATCGAGCAGTACTTC,CASSFTPGQGIEQYF
TRBJ2-5,-,TRBV6-6,-,TGTGCCAGCACACCCGGAGGACACCAAGAGACCCAGTACTTC,CASTPGGHQETQYF
TRBJ1-1,-,TRBV27,-,TGTGCCAGCAGTTACGGGGTGGAGGCAATTGAAGCTTTCTTT,CASSYGVEAIEAFF
TRBJ2-7,-,TRBV6-1,-,TGTGCCAGCAGTCCAATACGGGCCCGCGAGCAGTACTTC,CASSPIRAREQYF
TRBJ2-7,TRBD2,TRBV7-2,-,TGCGAGGGAACTAGCGGGAGGGCGCAAGAGCAGTACTTC,CEGTSGRAQEQYF
TRBJ2-3,-,TRBV4-3,-,TGCGCCAGCAGCCAAGATAAGGCCACAGATACGCAGTATTTT,CASSQDKATDTQYF
TRBJ2-1,TRBD2,TRBV2,-,TGTGCCAGCAGTGGGCTAGCGGGAGACGTCTCCTACAATGAGCAGTTCTTC,CASSGLAGDVSYNEQFF
TRBJ2-2,-,TRBV9,-,TGTGCCAGCAGCCTAGGGATGAGGGGGGCGCTTATCGGGGAGCTGTTTTTT,CASSLGMRGALIGELFF
TRBJ1-2,TRBD1,TRBV27,-,TGTGCCAGCAGACCGGGACAGGTCTATGGCTACACCTTC,CASRPGQVYGYTF
TRBJ1-5,-,TRBV7-8,-,TGTGCCAGCAGCTCCGCTCCGCGCAGCGGGCCCCAGCATTTT,CASSSAPRSGPQHF